The 17 T cell receptor beta chains reported below all come from one sample, sequenced in a study of PD-1 blockade in classical Hodgkin lymphoma. Documented time point: cycle 4 day 1 (C4D1), after 5 to 7 weeks of nivolumab. Brentuximab vedotin exposure varied, and every patient relapsed after autologous stem cell transplantation. Repertoires were generated with immunoSEQ multiplex PCR, while TCRdb's copy carries only in-frame clones and drops some. The repertoire holds tens of thousands of clones, approximately 90% seen once, with approximately 23% in the top ten. The sample in question was peripheral blood mononuclear cells (PBMCs), obtained before the fourth cycle of nivolumab. These receptors originate from a human donor with classical Hodgkin lymphoma.

The gene calls are TRBV18 and TRBJ1-5; D gene uncertain. V lost 4 bases and J 1 base, leaving 14 bases between the germline ends. The CDR3 runs to 16 residues. From germline, CDR1 is KGHSH and CDR2 LQKENI. CDR3 protein: CASSLWPGLSNQPQHF. The CDR3 bases are TGTGCCAGCTCACTGTGGCCAGGCCTAAGCAATCAGCCCCAGCATTTT.

The chain joins TRBV5-5 to TRBJ1-4, with 9 bases identical to TRBD1. Germline loops: CDR1 SGHKS, CDR2 YYEKEE (reference sequence). This CDR3 contains 17 residues. The junction had 12 bases not matched to a gene; V was cut back by 4 bases and J by 5 bases. CDR3 DNA sequence: TGTGCCAGCAGCCCTTGGGGGACCGGGACAGGGAATGAAAAACTGTTTTTT. As protein: CASSPWGTGTGNEKLFF.

The chain combines TRBV19 with TRBJ1-4, with D unclear. V lost 4 bases, J lost 4 bases, and 10 bases lay in between. Germline V gene sequence: CDR1 LNHDA, CDR2 SQIVND (reference sequence). The CDR3 totals 14 residues. The CDR3 nucleotides are TGTGCCAGTAGTACCGGCAGACTTAATGAAAAACTGTTTTTT. Its translation is CASSTGRLNEKLFF.

This sequence joins TRBV18 and TRBJ2-1; 13 bases agree with TRBD2. J gave up 9 bases and V 2 bases, and 13 bases lay outside the gene matches. CDR1 and CDR2 (germline): KGHSH, LQKENI. The CDR3 spans 18 residues. CDR3 in amino acids: CASSPGLAGAPVGVEQFF. CDR3 nucleotide sequence: TGTGCCAGCTCACCAGGACTAGCGGGGGCCCCGGTGGGGGTTGAGCAGTTCTTC.

This chain uses TRBV7-6 with TRBJ1-2; the match to TRBD1 covers 10 bases. This CDR3 is 17 amino acids long. The germline V gene has CDR1 SGHVS and CDR2 FNYEAQ. V lost 1 base and J lost 2; bases outside the gene matches: 7. The CDR3 sequence is CASSLEVGQGLNYGYTF. The CDR3 nucleotides read TGTGCCAGCAGCTTAGAAGTGGGACAGGGGCTGAACTATGGCTACACCTTC.

The V and J genes are TRBV9 and TRBJ2-5, with 13 bases identical to TRBD2. This CDR3 has 15 residues. The germline CDR1 and CDR2 sequences are SGDLS and YYNGEE. V lost 3 bases to trimming and J lost 4 bases; unmatched junction nucleotides: 3. The CDR3: CASSGGTSGIETQYF. The CDR3 nucleotides are TGTGCCAGCAGCGGGGGGACTAGCGGGATAGAGACCCAGTACTTC.

The chain couples TRBV5-1 to TRBJ1-2; D perhaps matches TRBD1 (5 bases). This CDR3 spans 15 amino acids. Germline CDR1 and CDR2: SGHRS and YFSETQ. The V end lost 4 bases, the J end lost 4 bases, and 17 bases lay between the germline ends. The DNA of the CDR3 is TGCGCCAGCAGCCCTGATGAGGGGCCGTCCTATGGCTACACCTTC. As protein: CASSPDEGPSYGYTF.

The chain combines TRBV19 with TRBJ2-7; perhaps TRBD2 as D (5 bases). The CDR3 has 13 amino acids. The germline CDR1 and CDR2 sequences are LNHDA and SQIVND (reference sequence). Trimming cost V 3 bases and J 0 bases, with 6 bases left between them. In nucleotides, the CDR3 is TGTGCCAGTAGTATGAGGGACTCCTACGAGCAGTACTTC. Its protein product is CASSMRDSYEQYF.

The J gene is TRBJ1-2, the V gene TRBV5-6; D not certain. The CDR3 covers 12 residues. The V end was cut by 4 bases, the J end by 7 bases, with 11 bases between. CDR1 and CDR2 (germline): SGHDT, YYEEEE. CDR3 DNA sequence: TGTGCCAGCAGCCCCCTGGTTGGTGGCTACACCTTC. It specifies CASSPLVGGYTF.

Comment on this clone: At one end, the junction sequence differs from germline, possibly due to a read error. Different DNA sequences within this sample yield the same CDR3. The gene calls are TRBV7-2 and TRBJ2-7, with unresolved D. The CDR3 loop spans 14 amino acids. Germline lookup yields CDR1 SGHTA and CDR2 FQGNSA. The CDR3 DNA sequence: TGCGCCAGCAGCTTAGAAGTCCGCTCCTACGAGCAGTACTTC. This encodes CASSLEVRSYEQYF. Supplemented by reference TRBV7-2 and TRBJ2-7, the full variable domain reads GAGVSQSPSNKVTEKGKDVELRCDPISGHTALYWYRQSLGQGLEFLIYFQGNSAPDKSGLPSDRFSAERTGGSVSTLTIQRTQQEDSAVYLCASSLEVRSYEQYFGPGTRLTVT.

The V gene is TRBV9, the J gene TRBJ1-4; D not resolved. Germline lookup yields CDR1 SGDLS and CDR2 YYNGEE. Trimming stripped 0 bases from V and 5 bases from J, with 11 bases between. CDR3 length: 15 amino acids. The DNA for the CDR3 is TGTGCCAGCAGCGTAGCCCCCGTCTACAATGAAAAACTGTTTTTT. Its protein is CASSVAPVYNEKLFF.

The chain joins TRBV19 to TRBJ2-3; 11 bases line up with TRBD2. Trimming took 3 bases from V and 5 from J; bases not matched to a gene: 16. Germline V gene sequence: CDR1 LNHDA, CDR2 SQIVND (reference sequence). CDR3 size: 19 residues. Here the CDR3 reads CASSIGLAGNQPGGDTQYF. The CDR3 DNA reads as TGTGCCAGTAGTATCGGACTAGCGGGCAACCAACCGGGAGGAGATACGCAGTATTTT.

This chain uses TRBV10-2 with TRBJ1-5; D is uncertain. This CDR3 has 14 residues. The ends were cut back, 7 bases at V and 0 bases at J, with 10 bases in the middle. In germline, CDR1 is WSHSY, CDR2 SAAADI. The CDR3 sequence is CASKELSSNQPQHF. DNA of the CDR3: TGCGCCAGCAAGGAGCTGAGTAGCAATCAGCCCCAGCATTTT.

The chain has TRBV7-9 and TRBJ2-1; 14 bases map to TRBD2. The germline CDR1 and CDR2 sequences are SEHNR and FQNEAQ (reference sequence). The CDR3 length is 16 residues. V lost 3 bases to trimming and J lost 8 bases; unmatched junction nucleotides: 6. In DNA, the CDR3 is TGTGCCAGCAGCTTCGGACTAGCGGGAGGAGTTTATGAGCAGTTCTTC. This encodes CASSFGLAGGVYEQFF.

The rearrangement links TRBV6-6 to TRBJ2-1; D unclear. This CDR3 contains 13 residues. Per germline, CDR1 MNHNY and CDR2 SVGAGI (reference sequence). V gave up 7 bases and J gave up 7 bases, with 14 bases separating them. The CDR3 DNA reads as TGTGCCAGCATGCGTTCCTCAGGTAATGAGCAGTTCTTC. This translates into CASMRSSGNEQFF.

V usage is TRBV30 and J usage is TRBJ2-2; D gene unclear. The ends were cut back, 0 bases at V and 4 bases at J, with 3 bases in the middle. The CDR3 sequence is 12 residues long. Germline CDR1 and CDR2: GTSNPN and SVGIG (reference sequence). The CDR3 DNA reads TGTGCCTGGAGTGTTAGCACCGGGGAGCTGTTTTTT. Translating it yields CAWSVSTGELFF. Full variable domain (rest looked up from reference TRBV30 and TRBJ2-2): SQTIHQWPATLVQPVGSPLSLECTVEGTSNPNLYWYRQAAGRGLQLLFYSVGIGQISSEVPQNLSASRPQDRQFILSSKKLLLSDSGFYLCAWSVSTGELFFGEGSRLTVL.

V usage is TRBV10-3 and J usage is TRBJ1-2; D possibly corresponds to TRBD1 (6 bases). The CDR3 has 13 amino acids. V was pared by 0 bases and J by 6 bases, with 8 bases between. CDR1 and CDR2 from the germline V gene are ENHRY and SYGVKD. In DNA form, the CDR3 reads TGTGCCATCAGTGAGTCGAGACAGGATGGCTACACCTTC. Its translation is CAISESRQDGYTF.